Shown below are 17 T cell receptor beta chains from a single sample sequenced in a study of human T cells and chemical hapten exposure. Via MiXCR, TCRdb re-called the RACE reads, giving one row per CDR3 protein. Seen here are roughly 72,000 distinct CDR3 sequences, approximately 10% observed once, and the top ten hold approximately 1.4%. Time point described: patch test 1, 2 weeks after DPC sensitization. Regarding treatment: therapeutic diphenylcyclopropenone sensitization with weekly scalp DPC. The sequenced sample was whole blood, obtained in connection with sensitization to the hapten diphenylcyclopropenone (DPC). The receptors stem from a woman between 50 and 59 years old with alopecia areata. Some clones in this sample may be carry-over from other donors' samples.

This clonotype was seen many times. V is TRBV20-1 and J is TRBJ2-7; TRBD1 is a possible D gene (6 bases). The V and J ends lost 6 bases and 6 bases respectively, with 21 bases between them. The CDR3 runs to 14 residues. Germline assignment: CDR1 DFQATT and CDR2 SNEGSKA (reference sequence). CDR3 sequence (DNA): TGCAGTGCCCCCAGGGTCCAACAGGGATCCGAGCAGTACTTC. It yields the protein CSAPRVQQGSEQYF.

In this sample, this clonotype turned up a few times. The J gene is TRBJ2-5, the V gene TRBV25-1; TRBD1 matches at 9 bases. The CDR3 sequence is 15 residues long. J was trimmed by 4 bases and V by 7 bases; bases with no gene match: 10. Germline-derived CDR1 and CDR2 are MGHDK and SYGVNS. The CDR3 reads CASTLSTGGGETQYF. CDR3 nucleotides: TGTGCCAGCACACTCTCGACAGGGGGGGGAGAGACCCAGTACTTC.

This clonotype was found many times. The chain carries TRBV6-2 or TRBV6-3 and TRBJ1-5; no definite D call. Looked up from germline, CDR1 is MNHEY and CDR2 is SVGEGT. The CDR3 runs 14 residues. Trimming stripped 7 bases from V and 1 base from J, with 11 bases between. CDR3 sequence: CASIPIGSNQPQHF. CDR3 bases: TGTGCCAGCATTCCAATCGGGAGCAATCAGCCCCAGCATTTT.

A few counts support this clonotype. The CDR3 loop is CASRAANYGYTF. CDR3 coding DNA: TGTGCCAGCAGAGCAGCTAACTATGGCTACACCTTC. This chain links TRBV6-2 or TRBV6-3 with TRBJ1-2; D not certain. In germline, CDR1 is MNHEY, CDR2 SVGEGT. The CDR3 covers 12 residues. Trimming pared 6 bases from V and 0 bases from J, leaving 5 bases between.

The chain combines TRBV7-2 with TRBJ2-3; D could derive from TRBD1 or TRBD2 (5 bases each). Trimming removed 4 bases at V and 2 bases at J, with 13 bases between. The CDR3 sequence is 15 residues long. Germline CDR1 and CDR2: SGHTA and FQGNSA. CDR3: CASSSLGRSTDTQYF. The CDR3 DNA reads TGTGCCAGCAGCTCCCTGGGACGGTCCACAGATACGCAGTATTTT.

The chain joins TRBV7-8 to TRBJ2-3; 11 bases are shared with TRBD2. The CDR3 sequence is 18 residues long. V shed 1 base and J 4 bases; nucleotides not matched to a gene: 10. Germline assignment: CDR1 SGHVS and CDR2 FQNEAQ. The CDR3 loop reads CASSLELRDSGRADTQYF. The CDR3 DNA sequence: TGTGCCAGCAGCTTAGAATTGAGGGATAGCGGGAGGGCAGATACGCAGTATTTT.

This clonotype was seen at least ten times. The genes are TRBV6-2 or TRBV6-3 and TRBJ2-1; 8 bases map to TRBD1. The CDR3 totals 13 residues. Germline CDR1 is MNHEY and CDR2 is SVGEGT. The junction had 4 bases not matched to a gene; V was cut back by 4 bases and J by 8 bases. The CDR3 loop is CASSFPDRDEQFF. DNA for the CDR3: TGTGCCAGCAGTTTCCCGGACAGGGATGAGCAGTTCTTC.

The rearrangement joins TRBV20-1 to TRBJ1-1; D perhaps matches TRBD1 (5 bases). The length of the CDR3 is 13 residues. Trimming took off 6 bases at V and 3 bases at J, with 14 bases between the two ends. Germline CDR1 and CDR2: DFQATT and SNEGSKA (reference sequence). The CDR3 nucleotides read TGCAGTGCCAGCTGGGGGTTTGACACTGAAGCTTTCTTT. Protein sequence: CSASWGFDTEAFF.

In nucleotides, the CDR3 is TGTGCCAGCAGCCGGTTCCTGGGGGATGAAAAACTGTTTTTT. Protein sequence: CASSRFLGDEKLFF. The rearrangement uses TRBV11-1 and TRBJ1-4; possibly TRBD1 for D (5 bases). The CDR3 length is 14 residues. Trimming cost V 5 bases and J 6 bases, with 13 bases left between them. Germline CDR1 and CDR2: SGHAT and FQDESV (reference sequence).

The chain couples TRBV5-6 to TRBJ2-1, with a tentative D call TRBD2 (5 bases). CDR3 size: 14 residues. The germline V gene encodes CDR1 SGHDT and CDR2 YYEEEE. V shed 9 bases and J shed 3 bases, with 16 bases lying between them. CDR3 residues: CANILASFYNEQFF. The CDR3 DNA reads TGTGCCAACATTCTAGCCTCCTTCTACAATGAGCAGTTCTTC.

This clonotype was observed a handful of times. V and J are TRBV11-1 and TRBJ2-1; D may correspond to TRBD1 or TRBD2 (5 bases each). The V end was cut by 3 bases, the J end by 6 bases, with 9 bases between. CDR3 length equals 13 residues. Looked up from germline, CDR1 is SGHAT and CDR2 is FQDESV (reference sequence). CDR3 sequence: CASSLRGANEQFF. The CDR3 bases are TGTGCCAGCAGCTTGCGAGGGGCCAATGAGCAGTTCTTC. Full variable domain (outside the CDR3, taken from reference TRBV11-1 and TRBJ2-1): EAEVAQSPRYKITEKSQAVAFWCDPISGHATLYWYRQILGQGPELLVQFQDESVVDDSQLPKDRFSAERLKGVDSTLKIQPAELGDSAMYLCASSLRGANEQFFGPGTRLTVL.

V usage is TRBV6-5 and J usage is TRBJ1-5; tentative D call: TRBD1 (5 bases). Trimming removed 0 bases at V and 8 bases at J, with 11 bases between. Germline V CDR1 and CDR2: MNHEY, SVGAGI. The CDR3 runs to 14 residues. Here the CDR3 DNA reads TGTGCCAGCAGTTACTCAGGGGTTTACGAGCCCCAGCATTTT. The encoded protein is CASSYSGVYEPQHF.

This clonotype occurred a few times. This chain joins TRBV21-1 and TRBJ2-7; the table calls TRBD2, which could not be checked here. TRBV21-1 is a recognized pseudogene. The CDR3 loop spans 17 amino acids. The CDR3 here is CASSKEEGRDGSYEQYF. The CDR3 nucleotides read TGTGCCAGCAGCAAAGAGGAGGGCAGGGACGGCTCCTACGAGCAGTACTTC.

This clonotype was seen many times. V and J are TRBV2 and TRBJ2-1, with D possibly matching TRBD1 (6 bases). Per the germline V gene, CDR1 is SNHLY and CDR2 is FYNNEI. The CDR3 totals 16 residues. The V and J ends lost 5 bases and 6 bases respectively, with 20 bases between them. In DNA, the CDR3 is TGTGCCAGCAGTCGCAGTGCAGGGGCTCTGGGCAATGAGCAGTTCTTC. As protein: CASSRSAGALGNEQFF.

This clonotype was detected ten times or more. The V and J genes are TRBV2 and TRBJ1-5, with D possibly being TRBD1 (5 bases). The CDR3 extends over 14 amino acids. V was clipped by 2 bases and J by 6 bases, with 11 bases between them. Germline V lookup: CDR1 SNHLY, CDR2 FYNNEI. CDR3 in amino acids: CASSEWQGPQPQHF. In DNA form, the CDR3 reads TGTGCCAGCAGTGAATGGCAGGGCCCTCAGCCCCAGCATTTT.

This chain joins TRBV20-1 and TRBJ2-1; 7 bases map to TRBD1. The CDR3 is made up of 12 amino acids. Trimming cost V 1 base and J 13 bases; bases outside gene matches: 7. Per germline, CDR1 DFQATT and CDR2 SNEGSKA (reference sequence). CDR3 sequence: CSARGPTGRQFF. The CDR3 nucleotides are TGCAGTGCTAGAGGCCCGACAGGGCGACAGTTCTTC.

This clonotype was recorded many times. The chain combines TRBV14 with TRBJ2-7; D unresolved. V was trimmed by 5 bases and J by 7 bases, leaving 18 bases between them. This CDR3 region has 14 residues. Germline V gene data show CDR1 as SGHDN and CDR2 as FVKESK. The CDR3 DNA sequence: TGTGCCAGCAGCAAAGGGCCCAACTCGAGGGAGCAGTACTTC. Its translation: CASSKGPNSREQYF.